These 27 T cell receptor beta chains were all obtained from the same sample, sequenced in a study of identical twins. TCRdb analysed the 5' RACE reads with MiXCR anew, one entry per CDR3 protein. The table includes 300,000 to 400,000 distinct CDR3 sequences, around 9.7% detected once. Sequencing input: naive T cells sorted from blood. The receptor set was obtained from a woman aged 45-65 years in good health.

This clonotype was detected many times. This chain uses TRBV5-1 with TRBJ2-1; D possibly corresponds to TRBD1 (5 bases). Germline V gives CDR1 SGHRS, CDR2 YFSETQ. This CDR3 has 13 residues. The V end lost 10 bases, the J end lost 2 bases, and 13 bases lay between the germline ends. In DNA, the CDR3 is TGCGCCCTTTTGGGGCCACCCTACAATGAGCAGTTCTTC. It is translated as CALLGPPYNEQFF.

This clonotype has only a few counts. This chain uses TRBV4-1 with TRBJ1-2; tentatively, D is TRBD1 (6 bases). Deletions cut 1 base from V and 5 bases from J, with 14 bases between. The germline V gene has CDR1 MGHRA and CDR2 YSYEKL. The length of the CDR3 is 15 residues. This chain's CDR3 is CASSQVAGVEYGYTF. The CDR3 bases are TGCGCCAGCAGCCAAGTCGCAGGGGTGGAGTATGGCTACACCTTC.

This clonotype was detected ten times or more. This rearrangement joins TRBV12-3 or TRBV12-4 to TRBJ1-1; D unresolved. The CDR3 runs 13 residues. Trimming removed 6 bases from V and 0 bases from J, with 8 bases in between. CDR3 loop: CASRVRLNTEAFF. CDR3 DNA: TGTGCCAGCAGGGTTAGGTTGAACACTGAAGCTTTCTTT.

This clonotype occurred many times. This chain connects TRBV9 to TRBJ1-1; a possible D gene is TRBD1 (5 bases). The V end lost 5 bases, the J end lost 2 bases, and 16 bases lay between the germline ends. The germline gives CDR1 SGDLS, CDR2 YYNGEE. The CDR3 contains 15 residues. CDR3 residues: CASSRFAGGNTEAFF. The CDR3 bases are TGTGCCAGCAGTCGTTTCGCCGGGGGTAACACTGAAGCTTTCTTT.

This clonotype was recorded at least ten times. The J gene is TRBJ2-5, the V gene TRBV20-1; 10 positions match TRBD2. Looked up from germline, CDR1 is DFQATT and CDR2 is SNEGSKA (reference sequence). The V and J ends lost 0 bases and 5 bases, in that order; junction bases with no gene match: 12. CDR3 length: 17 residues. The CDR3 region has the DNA TGCAGTGCTAGAGATAGGTCTAGCGGGAGTCTTTGGGAGACCCAGTACTTC. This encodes CSARDRSSGSLWETQYF.

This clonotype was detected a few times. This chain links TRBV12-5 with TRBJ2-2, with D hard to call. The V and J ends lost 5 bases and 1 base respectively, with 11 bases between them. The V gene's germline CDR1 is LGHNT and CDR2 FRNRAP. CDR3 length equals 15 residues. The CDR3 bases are TGTGCTAGTGGTCCTTGGTTGGGGAACACCGGGGAGCTGTTTTTT. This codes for CASGPWLGNTGELFF.

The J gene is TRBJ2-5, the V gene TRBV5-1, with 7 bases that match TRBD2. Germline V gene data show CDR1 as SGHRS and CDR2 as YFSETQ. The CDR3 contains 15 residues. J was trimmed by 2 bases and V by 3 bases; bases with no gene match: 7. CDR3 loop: CASSSTSPRQETQYF. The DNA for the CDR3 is TGCGCCAGCAGCTCGACTAGCCCGAGGCAAGAGACCCAGTACTTC.

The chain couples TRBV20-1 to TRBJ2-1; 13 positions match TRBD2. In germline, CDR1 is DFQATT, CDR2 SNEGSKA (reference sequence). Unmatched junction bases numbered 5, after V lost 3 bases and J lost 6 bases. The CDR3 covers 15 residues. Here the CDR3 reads CSASWTSGRINEQFF. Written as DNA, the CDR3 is TGCAGTGCTAGTTGGACTAGCGGGAGAATCAATGAGCAGTTCTTC.

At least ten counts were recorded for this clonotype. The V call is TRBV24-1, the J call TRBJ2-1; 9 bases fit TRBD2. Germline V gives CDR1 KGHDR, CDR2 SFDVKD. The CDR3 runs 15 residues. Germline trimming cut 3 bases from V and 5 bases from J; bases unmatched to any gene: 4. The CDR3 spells CATSDAGGLHNEQFF. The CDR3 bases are TGTGCCACCAGTGATGCGGGAGGGCTCCACAATGAGCAGTTCTTC.

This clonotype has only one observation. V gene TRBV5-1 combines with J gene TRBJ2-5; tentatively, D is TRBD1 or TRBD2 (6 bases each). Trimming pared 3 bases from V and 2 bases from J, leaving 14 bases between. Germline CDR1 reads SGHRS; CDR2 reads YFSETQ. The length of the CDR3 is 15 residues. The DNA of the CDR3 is TGCGCCAGCAGCTCGGGACTCAGGGGACAAGAGACCCAGTACTTC. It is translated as CASSSGLRGQETQYF.

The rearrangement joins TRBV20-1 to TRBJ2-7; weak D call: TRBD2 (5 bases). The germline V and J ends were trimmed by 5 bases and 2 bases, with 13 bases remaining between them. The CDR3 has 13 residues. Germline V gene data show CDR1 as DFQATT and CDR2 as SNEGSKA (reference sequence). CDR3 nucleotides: TGCAGTGCTTACTCGGGATCCGCCTACGAGCAGTACTTC. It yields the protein CSAYSGSAYEQYF.

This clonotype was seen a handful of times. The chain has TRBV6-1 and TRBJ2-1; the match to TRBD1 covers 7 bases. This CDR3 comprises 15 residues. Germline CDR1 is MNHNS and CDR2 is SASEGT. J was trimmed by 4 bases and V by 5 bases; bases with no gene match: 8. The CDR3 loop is CASSPLDRAYNEQFF. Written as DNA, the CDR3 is TGTGCCAGCAGTCCCCTAGACAGGGCATACAATGAGCAGTTCTTC.

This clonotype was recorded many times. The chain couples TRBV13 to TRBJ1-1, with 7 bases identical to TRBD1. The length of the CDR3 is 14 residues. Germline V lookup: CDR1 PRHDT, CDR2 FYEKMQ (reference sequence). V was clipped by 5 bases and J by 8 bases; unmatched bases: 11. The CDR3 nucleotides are TGTGCCAGCAGCCGCATATGGACAGGACCAGAAGCTTTCTTT. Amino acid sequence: CASSRIWTGPEAFF.

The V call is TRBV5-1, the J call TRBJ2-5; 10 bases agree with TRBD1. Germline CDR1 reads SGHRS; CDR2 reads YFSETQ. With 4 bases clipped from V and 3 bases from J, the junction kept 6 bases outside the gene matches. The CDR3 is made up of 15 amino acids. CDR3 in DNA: TGCGCCAGCAGCGAGTCGGGACAGGGGAAAGAGACCCAGTACTTC. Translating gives CASSESGQGKETQYF.

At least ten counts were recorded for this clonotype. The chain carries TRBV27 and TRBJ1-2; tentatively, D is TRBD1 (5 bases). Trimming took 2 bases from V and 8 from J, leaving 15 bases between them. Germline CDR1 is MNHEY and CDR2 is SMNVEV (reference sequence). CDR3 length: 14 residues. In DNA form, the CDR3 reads TGTGCCAGCAGTTTAGAGGGGAAGATGGGGGGCTACACCTTC. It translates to CASSLEGKMGGYTF.

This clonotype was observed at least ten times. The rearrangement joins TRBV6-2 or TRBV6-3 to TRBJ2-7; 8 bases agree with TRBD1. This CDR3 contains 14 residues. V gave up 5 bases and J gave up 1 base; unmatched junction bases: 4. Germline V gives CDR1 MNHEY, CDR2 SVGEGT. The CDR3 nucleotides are TGTGCCAGCAGTCGGACAGGGTTTTCCTACGAGCAGTACTTC. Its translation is CASSRTGFSYEQYF.

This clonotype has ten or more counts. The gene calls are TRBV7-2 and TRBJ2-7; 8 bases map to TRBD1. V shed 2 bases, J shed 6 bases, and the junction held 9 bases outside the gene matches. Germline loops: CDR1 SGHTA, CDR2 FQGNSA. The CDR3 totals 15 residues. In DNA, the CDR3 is TGTGCCAGCAGCTTAAAATGGGTGACAGGGGTCGAGCAGTACGTC. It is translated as CASSLKWVTGVEQYV.

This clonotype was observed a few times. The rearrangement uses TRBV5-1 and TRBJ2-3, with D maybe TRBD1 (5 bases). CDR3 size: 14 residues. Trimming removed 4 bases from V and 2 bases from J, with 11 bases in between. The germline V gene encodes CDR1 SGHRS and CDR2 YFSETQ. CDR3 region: CASSTVGHTDTQYF. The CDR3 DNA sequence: TGCGCCAGCAGCACTGTGGGGCACACAGATACGCAGTATTTT.

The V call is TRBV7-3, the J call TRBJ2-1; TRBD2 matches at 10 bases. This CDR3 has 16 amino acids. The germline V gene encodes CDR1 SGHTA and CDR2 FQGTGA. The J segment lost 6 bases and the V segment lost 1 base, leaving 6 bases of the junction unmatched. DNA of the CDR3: TGTGCCAGCAGCTTAAACCCGGGACTAGCGACCAATGAGCAGTTCTTC. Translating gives CASSLNPGLATNEQFF.

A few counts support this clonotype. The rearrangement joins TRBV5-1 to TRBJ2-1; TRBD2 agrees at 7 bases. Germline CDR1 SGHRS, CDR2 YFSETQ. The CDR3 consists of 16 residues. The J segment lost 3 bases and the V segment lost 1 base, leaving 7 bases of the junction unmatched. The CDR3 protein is CASSLKYPSGYNEQFF. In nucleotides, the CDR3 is TGCGCCAGCAGCTTGAAATATCCTAGCGGCTACAATGAGCAGTTCTTC.

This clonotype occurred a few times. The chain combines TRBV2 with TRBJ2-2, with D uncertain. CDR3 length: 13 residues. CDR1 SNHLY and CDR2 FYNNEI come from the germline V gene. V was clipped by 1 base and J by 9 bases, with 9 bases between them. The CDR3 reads CASSEGSGRELFF. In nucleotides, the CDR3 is TGTGCCAGCAGTGAAGGGTCCGGTCGGGAGCTGTTTTTT.

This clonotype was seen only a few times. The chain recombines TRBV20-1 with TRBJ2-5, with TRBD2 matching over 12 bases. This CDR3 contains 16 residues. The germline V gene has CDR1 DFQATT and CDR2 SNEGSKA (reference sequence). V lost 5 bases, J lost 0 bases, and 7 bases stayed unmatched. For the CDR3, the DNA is TGCAGTGCTCGCTCAAGACTAGCGGGAGACCAAGAGACCCAGTACTTC. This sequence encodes CSARSRLAGDQETQYF.

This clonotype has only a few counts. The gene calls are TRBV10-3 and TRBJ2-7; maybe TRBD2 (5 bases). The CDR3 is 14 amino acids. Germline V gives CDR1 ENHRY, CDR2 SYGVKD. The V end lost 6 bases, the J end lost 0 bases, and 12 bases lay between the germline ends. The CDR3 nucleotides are TGTGCCATCAGGAGGCCGGGAAACTCCTACGAGCAGTACTTC. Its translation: CAIRRPGNSYEQYF.

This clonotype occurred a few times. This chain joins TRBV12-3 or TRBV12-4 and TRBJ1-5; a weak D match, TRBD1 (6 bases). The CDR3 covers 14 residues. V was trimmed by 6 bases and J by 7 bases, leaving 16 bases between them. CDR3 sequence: CASSSTGRRQPQHF. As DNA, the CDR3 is TGTGCCAGCAGCTCTACAGGGAGGCGGCAGCCCCAGCATTTT.

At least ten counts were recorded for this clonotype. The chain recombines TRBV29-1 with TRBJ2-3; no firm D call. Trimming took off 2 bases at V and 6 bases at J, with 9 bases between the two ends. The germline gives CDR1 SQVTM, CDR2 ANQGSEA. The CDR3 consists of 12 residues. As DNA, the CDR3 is TGCAGCGTTGAATCCGGGCAGGATACGCAGTATTTT. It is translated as CSVESGQDTQYF.

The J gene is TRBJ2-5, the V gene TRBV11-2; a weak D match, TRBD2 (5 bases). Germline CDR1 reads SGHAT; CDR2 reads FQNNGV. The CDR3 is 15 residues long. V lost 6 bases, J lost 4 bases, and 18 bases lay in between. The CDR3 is CASRSNRDGRETQYF. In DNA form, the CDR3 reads TGTGCCAGCAGATCAAACCGGGATGGCAGAGAGACCCAGTACTTC.

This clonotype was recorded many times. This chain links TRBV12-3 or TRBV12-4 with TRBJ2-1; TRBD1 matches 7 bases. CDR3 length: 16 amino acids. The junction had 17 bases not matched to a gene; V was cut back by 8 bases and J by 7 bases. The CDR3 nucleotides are TGTGCCAGCGGGGCTACACAGGGGATGAATTCAAATGAGCAGTTCTTC. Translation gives CASGATQGMNSNEQFF.